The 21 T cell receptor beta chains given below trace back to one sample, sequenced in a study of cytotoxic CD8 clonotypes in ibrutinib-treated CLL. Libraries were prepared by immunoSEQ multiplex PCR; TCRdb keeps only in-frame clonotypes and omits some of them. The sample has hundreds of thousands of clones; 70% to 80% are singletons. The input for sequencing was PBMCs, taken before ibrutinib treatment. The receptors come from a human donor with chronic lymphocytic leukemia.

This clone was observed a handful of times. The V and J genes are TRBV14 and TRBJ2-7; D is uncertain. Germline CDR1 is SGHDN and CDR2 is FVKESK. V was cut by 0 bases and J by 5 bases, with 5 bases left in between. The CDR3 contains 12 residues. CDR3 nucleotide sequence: TGTGCCAGCAGCCAAGATTGGAACGAGCAGTACTTC. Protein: CASSQDWNEQYF.

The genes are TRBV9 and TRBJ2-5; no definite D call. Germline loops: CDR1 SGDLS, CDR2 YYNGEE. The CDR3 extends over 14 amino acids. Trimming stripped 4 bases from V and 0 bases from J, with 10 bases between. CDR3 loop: CASSLDPDQETQYF. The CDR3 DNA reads TGTGCCAGCAGCCTGGACCCCGACCAAGAGACCCAGTACTTC.

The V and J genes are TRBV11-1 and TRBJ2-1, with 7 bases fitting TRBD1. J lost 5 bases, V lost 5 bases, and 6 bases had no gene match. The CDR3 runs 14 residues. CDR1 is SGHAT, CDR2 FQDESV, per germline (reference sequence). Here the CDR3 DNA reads TGTGCCAGCAGCGGGACAGCCGAACACAATGAGCAGTTCTTC. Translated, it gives CASSGTAEHNEQFF.

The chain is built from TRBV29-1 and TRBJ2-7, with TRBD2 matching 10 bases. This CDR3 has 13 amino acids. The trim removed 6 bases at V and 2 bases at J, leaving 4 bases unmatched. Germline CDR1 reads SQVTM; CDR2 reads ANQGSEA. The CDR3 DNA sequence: TGCAGCGTCGCAGCGGGAGGGCCCTACGAGCAGTACTTC. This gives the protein CSVAAGGPYEQYF.

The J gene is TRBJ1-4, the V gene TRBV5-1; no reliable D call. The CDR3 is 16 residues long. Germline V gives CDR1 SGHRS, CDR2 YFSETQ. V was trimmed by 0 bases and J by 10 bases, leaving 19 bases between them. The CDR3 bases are TGCGCCAGCAGCTTGGACCCCGGGGTGGCTTCAGGAAAACTGTTTTTT. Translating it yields CASSLDPGVASGKLFF.

CDR3 residues: CASSKTGNYGYTF. The CDR3 DNA reads TGTGCCAGCAGCAAGACAGGAAACTATGGCTACACCTTC. This chain links TRBV11-2 with TRBJ1-2, with D possibly TRBD1 on 6 matching bases. V shed 5 bases and J shed 2 bases, with 9 bases lying between them. This CDR3 is 13 amino acids long. Germline V CDR1 and CDR2: SGHAT, FQNNGV.

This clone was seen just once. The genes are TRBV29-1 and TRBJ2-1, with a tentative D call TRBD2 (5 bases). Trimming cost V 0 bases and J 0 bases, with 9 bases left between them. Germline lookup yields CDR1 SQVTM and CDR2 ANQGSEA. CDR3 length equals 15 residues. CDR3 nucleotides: TGCAGCGTTGAAGATCCGACTACCTCCTACAATGAGCAGTTCTTC. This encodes CSVEDPTTSYNEQFF.

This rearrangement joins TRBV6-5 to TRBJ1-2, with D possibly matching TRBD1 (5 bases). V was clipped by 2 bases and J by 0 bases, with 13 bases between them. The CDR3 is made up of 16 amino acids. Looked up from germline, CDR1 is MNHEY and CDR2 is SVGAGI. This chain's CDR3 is CASSYTGGVANYGYTF. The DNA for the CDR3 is TGTGCCAGCAGTTACACCGGGGGGGTAGCTAACTATGGCTACACCTTC.

The CDR3 region is CASSLGQGATYEQYF. The DNA for the CDR3 is TGTGCCAGCAGCTTGGGGCAGGGGGCTACCTACGAGCAGTACTTC. The chain combines TRBV5-4 with TRBJ2-7; 8 nucleotides agree with TRBD1. V dropped 0 bases and J dropped 2; count of bases not matched to a gene: 4. Germline V gene sequence: CDR1 SGHNT, CDR2 YYREEE (reference sequence). The CDR3 is made up of 15 amino acids. The whole variable domain, remainder taken from reference TRBV5-4 and TRBJ2-7, is ETGVTQSPTHLIKTRGQQVTLRCSSQSGHNTVSWYQQALGQGPQFIFQYYREEENGRGNFPPRFSGLQFPNYSSELNVNALELDDSALYLCASSLGQGATYEQYFGPGTRLTVT.

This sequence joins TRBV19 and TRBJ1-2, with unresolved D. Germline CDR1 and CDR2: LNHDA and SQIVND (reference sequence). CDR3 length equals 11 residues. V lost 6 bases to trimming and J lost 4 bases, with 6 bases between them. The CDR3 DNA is TGTGCCAGTAGATGGGTCTATGGCTACACCTTC. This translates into CASRWVYGYTF.

The CDR3 region is CASSEGTASYEQYF. The CDR3 nucleotides read TGTGCCAGCAGCGAGGGGACAGCTTCCTACGAGCAGTACTTC. The V call is TRBV7-6, the J call TRBJ2-7; 7 bases agree with TRBD1. CDR3 size: 14 residues. V lost 5 bases to trimming and J lost 1 base; unmatched junction nucleotides: 5. Germline values: CDR1 SGHVS, CDR2 FNYEAQ.

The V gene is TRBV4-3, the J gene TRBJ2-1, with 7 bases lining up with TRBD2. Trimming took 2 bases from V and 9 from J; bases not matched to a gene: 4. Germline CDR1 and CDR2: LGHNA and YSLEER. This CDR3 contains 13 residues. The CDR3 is CASSQPTGGEQFF. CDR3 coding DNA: TGCGCCAGCAGCCAACCCACGGGGGGTGAGCAGTTCTTC.

CDR3: CASSFGFGRGQYEQFF. CDR3 DNA: TGTGCCAGCAGCTTTGGATTTGGTAGGGGGCAATATGAGCAGTTCTTC. V usage is TRBV7-2 and J usage is TRBJ2-1, with 7 bases fitting TRBD1. The V and J ends lost 3 bases and 8 bases, in that order; junction bases with no gene match: 13. CDR3 length: 16 amino acids. Looked up from germline, CDR1 is SGHTA and CDR2 is FQGNSA.

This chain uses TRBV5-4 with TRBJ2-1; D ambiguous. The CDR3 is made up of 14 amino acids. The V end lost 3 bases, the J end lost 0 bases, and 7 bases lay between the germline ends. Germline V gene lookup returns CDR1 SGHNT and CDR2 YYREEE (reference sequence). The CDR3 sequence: CASSSPSSYNEQFF. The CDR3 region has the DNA TGTGCCAGCAGCTCCCCGAGCTCCTACAATGAGCAGTTCTTC.

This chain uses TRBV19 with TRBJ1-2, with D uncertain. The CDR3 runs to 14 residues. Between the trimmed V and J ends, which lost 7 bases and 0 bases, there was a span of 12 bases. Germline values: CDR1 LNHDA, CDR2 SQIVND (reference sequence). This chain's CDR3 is CASKVTGTNYGYTF. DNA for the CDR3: TGTGCCAGTAAGGTGACGGGGACTAACTATGGCTACACCTTC.

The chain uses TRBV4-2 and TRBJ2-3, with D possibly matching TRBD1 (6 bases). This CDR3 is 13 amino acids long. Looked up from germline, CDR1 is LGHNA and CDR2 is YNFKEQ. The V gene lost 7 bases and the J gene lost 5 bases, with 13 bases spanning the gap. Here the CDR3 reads CASTRGGKDTQYF. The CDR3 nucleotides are TGTGCCAGCACCAGGGGCGGAAAAGATACGCAGTATTTT.

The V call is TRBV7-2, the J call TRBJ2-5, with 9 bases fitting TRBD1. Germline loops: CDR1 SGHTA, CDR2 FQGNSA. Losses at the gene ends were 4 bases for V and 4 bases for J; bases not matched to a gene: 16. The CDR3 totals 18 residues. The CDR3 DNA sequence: TGTGCCAGCAGCTCAACAACCCTCATTCGGACAGGGGCAGAGACCCAGTACTTC. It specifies CASSSTTLIRTGAETQYF. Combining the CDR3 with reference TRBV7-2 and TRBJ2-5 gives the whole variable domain GAGVSQSPSNKVTEKGKDVELRCDPISGHTALYWYRQSLGQGLEFLIYFQGNSAPDKSGLPSDRFSAERTGGSVSTLTIQRTQQEDSAVYLCASSSTTLIRTGAETQYFGPGTRLLVL.

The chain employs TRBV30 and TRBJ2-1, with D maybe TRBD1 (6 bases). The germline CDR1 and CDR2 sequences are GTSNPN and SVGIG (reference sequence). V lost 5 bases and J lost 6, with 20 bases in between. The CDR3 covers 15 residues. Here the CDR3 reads CAWAPEQGKTNEQFF. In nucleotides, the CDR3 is TGTGCCTGGGCCCCGGAACAGGGTAAAACCAATGAGCAGTTCTTC.

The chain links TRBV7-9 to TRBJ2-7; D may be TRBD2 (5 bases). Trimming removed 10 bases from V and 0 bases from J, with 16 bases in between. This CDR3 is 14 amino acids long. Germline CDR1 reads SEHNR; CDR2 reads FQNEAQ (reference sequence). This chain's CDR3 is CATAQEGSSYEQYF. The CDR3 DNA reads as TGTGCCACCGCGCAAGAGGGCAGCTCCTACGAGCAGTACTTC.

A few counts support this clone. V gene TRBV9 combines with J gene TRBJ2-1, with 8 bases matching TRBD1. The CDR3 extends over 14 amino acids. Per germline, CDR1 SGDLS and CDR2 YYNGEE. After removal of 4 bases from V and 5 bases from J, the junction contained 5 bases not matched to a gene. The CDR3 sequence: CASSPGQGNNEQFF. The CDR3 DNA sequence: TGTGCCAGCAGCCCCGGACAGGGAAACAATGAGCAGTTCTTC.

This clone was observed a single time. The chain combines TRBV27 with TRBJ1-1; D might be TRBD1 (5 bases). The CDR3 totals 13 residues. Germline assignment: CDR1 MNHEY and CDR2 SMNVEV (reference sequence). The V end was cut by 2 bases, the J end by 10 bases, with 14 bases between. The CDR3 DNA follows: TGTGCCAGCAGTTTAAATGTTGGCAGGGCAGCTTTCTTT. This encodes CASSLNVGRAAFF.